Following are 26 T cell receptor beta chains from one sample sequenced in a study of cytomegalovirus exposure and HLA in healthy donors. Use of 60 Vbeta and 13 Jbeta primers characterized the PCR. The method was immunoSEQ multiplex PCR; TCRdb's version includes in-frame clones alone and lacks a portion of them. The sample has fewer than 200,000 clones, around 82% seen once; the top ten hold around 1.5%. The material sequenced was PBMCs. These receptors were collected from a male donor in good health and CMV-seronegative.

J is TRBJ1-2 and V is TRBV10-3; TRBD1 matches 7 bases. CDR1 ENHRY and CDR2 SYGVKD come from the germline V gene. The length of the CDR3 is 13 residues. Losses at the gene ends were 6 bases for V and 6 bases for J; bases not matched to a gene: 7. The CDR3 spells CAISLGTDDGYTF. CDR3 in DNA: TGTGCCATCAGCCTCGGGACAGATGATGGCTACACCTTC.

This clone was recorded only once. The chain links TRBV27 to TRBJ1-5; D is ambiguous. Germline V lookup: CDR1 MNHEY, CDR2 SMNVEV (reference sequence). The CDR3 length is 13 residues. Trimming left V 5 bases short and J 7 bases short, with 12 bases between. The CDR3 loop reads CASSPSVSQPQHF. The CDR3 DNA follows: TGTGCCAGCAGTCCCAGTGTGTCGCAGCCCCAGCATTTT.

DNA of the CDR3: TGTGCCACTAGACAGGGGGGATTAGAAGCTTTCTTT. It yields the protein CATRQGGLEAFF. This rearrangement joins TRBV6-1 to TRBJ1-1; TRBD1 agrees at 9 bases. Germline V CDR1 and CDR2: MNHNS, SASEGT. This CDR3 has 12 amino acids. Trimming at V came to 10 bases and at J to 8 bases, leaving 8 bases not matched to a gene.

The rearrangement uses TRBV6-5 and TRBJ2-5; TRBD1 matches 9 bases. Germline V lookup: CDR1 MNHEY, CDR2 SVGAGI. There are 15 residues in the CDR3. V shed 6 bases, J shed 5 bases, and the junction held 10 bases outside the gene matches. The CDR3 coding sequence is TGTGCCAGCAGGAGGGACAGGGAGGAGAGGGAGACCCAGTACTTC. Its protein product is CASRRDREERETQYF.

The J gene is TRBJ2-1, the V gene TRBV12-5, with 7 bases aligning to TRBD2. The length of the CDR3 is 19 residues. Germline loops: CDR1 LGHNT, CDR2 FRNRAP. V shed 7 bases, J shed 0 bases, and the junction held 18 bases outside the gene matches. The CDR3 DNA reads TGTGCTAGTGTCCTCCAGACCAAGGGGCGACTAGCCTCCTACAATGAGCAGTTCTTC. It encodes CASVLQTKGRLASYNEQFF. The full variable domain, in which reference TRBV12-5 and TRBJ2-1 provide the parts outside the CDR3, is DARVTQTPRHKVTEMGQEVTMRCQPILGHNTVFWYRQTMMQGLELLAYFRNRAPLDDSGMPKDRFSAEMPDATLATLKIQPSEPRDSAVYFCASVLQTKGRLASYNEQFFGPGTRLTVL.

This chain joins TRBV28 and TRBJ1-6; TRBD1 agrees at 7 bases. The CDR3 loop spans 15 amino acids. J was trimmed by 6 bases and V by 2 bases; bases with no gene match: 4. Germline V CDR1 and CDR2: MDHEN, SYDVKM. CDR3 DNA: TGTGCCAGCAGTTTAGACTACAGGGGTAATTCACCCCTCCACTTT. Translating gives CASSLDYRGNSPLHF. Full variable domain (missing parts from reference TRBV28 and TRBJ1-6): DVKVTQSSRYLVKRTGEKVFLECVQDMDHENMFWYRQDPGLGLRLIYFSYDVKMKEKGDIPEGYSVSREKKERFSLILESASTNQTSMYLCASSLDYRGNSPLHFGNGTRLTVT.

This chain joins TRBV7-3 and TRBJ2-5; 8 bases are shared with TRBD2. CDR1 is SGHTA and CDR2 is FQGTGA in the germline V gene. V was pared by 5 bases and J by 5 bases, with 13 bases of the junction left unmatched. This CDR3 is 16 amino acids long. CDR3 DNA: TGTGCCAGCAGCCTTCAAACGGGGGGGCCCGGGGAGACCCAGTACTTC. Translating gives CASSLQTGGPGETQYF.

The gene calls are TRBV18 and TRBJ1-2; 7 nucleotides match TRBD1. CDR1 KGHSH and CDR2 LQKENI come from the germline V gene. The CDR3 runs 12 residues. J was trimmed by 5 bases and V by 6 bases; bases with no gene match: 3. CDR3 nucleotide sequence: TGTGCCAGCTCCCCGGGACAGTATGGCTACACCTTC. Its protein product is CASSPGQYGYTF.

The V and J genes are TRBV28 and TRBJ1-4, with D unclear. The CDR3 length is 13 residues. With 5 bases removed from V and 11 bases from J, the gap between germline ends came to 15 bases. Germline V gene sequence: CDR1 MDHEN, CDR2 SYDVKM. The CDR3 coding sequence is TGTGCCAGCAGTCCCGAATCTAATCGGAAACTGTTTTTT. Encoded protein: CASSPESNRKLFF.

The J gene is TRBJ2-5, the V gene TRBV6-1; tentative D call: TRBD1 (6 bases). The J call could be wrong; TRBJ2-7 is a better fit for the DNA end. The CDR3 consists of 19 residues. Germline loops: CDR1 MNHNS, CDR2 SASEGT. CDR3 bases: TGTGCCAGCAGTGAATTCGGACATCCTTCAGGGGCTTATCCCTACGAGCAGTACTTC. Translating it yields CASSEFGHPSGAYPYEQYF.

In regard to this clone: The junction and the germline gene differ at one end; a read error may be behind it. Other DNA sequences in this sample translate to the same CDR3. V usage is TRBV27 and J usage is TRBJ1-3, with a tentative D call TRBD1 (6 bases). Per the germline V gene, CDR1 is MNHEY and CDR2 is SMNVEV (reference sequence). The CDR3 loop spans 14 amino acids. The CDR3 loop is CASSLRGNGNTIYF. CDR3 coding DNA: TGCGCCAGCAGTTTAAGGGGGAACGGAAACACCATATATTTT.

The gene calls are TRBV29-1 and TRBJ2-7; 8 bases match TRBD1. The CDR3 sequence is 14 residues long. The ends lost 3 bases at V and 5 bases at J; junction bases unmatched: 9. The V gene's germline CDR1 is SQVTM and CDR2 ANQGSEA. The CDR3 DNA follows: TGCAGCGTTGAGCCCGGACAGGGTATCGACGAGCAGTACTTC. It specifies CSVEPGQGIDEQYF.

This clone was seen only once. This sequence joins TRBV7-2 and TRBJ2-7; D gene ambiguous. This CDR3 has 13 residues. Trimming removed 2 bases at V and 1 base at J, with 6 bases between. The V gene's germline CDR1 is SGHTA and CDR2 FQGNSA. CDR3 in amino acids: CASSLTESYEQYF. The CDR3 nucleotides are TGTGCCAGCAGCTTAACCGAGTCCTACGAGCAGTACTTC.

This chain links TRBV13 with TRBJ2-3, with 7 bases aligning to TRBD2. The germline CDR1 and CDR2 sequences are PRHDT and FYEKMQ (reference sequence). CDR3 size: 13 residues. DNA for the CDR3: TGTATTACACGGGGGGAATTCACAGATACGCAGTATTTT. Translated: CITRGEFTDTQYF.

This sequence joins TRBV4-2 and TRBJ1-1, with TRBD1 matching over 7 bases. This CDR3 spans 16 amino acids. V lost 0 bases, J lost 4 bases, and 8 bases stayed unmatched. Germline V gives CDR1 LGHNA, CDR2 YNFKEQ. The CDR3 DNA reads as TGTGCCAGCAGCCAAGAGGCAGGGGGGTTCGTCACTGAAGCTTTCTTT. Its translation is CASSQEAGGFVTEAFF.

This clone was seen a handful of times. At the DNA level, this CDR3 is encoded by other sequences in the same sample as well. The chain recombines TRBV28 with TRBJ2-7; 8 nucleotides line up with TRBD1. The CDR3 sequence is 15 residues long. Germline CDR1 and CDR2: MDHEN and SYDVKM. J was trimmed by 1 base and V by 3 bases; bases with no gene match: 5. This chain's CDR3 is CASSLSGTGSYEQYF. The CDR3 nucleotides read TGTGCCAGCAGTTTGTCTGGGACAGGTTCCTACGAGCAGTACTTC.

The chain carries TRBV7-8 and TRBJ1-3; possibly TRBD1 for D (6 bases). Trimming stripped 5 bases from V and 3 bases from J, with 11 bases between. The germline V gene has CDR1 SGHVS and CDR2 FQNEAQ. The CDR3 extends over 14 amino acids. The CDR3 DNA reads TGTGCCAGCAGCCTCCAGGGGTATGGAAACACCATATATTTT. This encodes CASSLQGYGNTIYF.

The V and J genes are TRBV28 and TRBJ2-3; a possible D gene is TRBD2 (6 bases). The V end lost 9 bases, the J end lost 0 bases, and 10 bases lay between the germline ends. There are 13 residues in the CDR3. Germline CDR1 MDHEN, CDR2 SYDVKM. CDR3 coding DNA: TGTGCCAGTGCCAGCGGGAGCACAGATACGCAGTATTTT. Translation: CASASGSTDTQYF.

The CDR3 loop reads CASSSGVGGNIQYF. DNA of the CDR3: TGTGCCAGCAGTTCTGGCGTCGGGGGAAACATTCAGTACTTC. The rearrangement links TRBV27 to TRBJ2-4, with a possible D match to TRBD2 (6 bases). Germline V lookup: CDR1 MNHEY, CDR2 SMNVEV (reference sequence). The CDR3 has 14 amino acids. Trimming took 4 bases from V and 6 from J, leaving 13 bases between them.

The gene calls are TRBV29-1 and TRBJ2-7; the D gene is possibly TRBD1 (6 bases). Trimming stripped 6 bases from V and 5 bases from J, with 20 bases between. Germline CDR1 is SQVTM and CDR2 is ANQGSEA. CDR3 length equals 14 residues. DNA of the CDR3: TGCAGCGTGGAGCATACAGGGCTACCGAACGAGCAGTACTTC. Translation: CSVEHTGLPNEQYF.

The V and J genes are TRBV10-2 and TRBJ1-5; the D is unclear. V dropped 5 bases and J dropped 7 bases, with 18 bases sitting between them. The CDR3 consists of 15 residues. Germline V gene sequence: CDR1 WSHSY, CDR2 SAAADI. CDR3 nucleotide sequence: TGCGCCAGCAGTCAAACCCAGCAGTCCGGGCAGCCCCAGCATTTT. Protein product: CASSQTQQSGQPQHF.

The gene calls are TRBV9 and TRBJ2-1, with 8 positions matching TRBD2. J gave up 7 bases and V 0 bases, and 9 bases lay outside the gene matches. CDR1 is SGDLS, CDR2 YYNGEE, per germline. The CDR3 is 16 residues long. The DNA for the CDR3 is TGTGCCAGCAGCGTAGGTGGTGGGACTAGGACTAATGAGCAGTTCTTC. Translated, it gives CASSVGGGTRTNEQFF. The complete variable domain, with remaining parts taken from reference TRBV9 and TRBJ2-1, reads DSGVTQTPKHLITATGQRVTLRCSPRSGDLSVYWYQQSLDQGLQFLIQYYNGEERAKGNILERFSAQQFPDLHSELNLSSLELGDSALYFCASSVGGGTRTNEQFFGPGTRLTVL.

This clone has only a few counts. CDR3 nucleotides: TGTGCCAGCAGCTCAGGGGTGGGAAACACCATATATTTT. This sequence encodes CASSSGVGNTIYF. The gene calls are TRBV7-9 and TRBJ1-3, with a weak D call TRBD1 (6 bases). Trimming removed 4 bases at V and 4 bases at J, with 8 bases between. CDR1 and CDR2 (germline): SEHNR, FQNEAQ (reference sequence). This CDR3 is built from 13 residues. The entire variable domain, with the rest obtained from reference TRBV7-9 and TRBJ1-3, is as follows: DTGVSQNPRHKITKRGQNVTFRCDPISEHNRLYWYRQTLGQGPEFLTYFQNEAQLEKSRLLSDRFSAERPKGSFSTLEIQRTEQGDSAMYLCASSSGVGNTIYFGEGSWLTVV.

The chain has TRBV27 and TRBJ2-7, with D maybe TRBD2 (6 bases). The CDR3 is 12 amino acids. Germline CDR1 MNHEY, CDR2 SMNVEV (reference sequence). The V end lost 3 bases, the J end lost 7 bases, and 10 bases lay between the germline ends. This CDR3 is CASSFWAGEQYF. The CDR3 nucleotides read TGTGCCAGCAGTTTTTGGGCGGGGGAGCAGTACTTC.

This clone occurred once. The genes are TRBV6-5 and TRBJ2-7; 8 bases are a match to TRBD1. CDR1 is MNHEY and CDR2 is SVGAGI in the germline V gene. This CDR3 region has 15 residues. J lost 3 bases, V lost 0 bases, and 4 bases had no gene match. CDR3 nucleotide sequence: TGTGCCAGCAGTTACTCGAGGGACAGGCTCTACGAGCAGTACTTC. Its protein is CASSYSRDRLYEQYF.

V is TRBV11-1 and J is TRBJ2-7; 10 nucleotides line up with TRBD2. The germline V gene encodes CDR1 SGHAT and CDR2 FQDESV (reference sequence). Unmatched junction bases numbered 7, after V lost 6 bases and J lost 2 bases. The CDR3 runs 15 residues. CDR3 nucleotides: TGTGCCAGCAGAAATAGCGGGGGGACCCCCTACGAGCAGTACTTC. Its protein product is CASRNSGGTPYEQYF.